This passage covers 21 T cell receptor beta chains from one sample sequenced in a study of T cells after yellow fever vaccination. TCRdb itself ran the 5' RACE reads through MiXCR, one entry per CDR3 protein. The sample holds 550,000 or so distinct CDR3 sequences; less than 20% are singletons and the top ten take around 15%. Sequenced material: PBMCs, taken 15 days after the yellow fever booster vaccination. These receptors originate from a man under 40 who received the YFV17D yellow fever vaccine.

Only a few counts were recorded for this clonotype. It is likely a read error, because the conserved phenylalanine at the end of the CDR3 is missing. The limits of the CDR3 on the DNA are not certain, so only TCRdb's listed CDR3 is given. This chain joins TRBV20-1 and TRBJ2-1; the DNA was not used to check the table's D call, TRBD2. The CDR3 numbers 12 amino acids, ends counted. The germline V gene has CDR1 DFQATT and CDR2 SNEGSKA (reference sequence). Here the CDR3 reads CSAPPGLAAAPL.

This clonotype was observed a few times. This chain uses TRBV27 with TRBJ2-7; TRBD2 aligns across 11 bases. From germline, CDR1 is MNHEY and CDR2 SMNVEV (reference sequence). There are 16 residues in the CDR3. J gave up 3 bases and V 6 bases, and 10 bases lay outside the gene matches. CDR3 nucleotide sequence: TGTGCCAGCAGCACGCGCGCTAGCGGGAGGCACTACGAGCAGTACTTC. Encoded protein: CASSTRASGRHYEQYF.

The chain is built from TRBV20-1 and TRBJ1-5; tentative D call: TRBD1 (6 bases). The CDR3 extends over 16 amino acids. Germline V gives CDR1 DFQATT, CDR2 SNEGSKA (reference sequence). Trimming pared 3 bases from V and 1 base from J, leaving 16 bases between. Here the CDR3 DNA reads TGCAGTGCTAGGAGAGGAGGGGGGTCGAGCAATCAGCCCCAGCATTTT. Translation: CSARRGGGSSNQPQHF.

In this sample, this clonotype turned up a few times. Written as DNA, the CDR3 is TGCGCCAGCAGCCCCACGGGTCAGGGGTTTGTCAAGGAGACCCAGTACTTC. Translating it yields CASSPTGQGFVKETQYF. The chain couples TRBV5-1 to TRBJ2-5, with D possibly being TRBD1 (6 bases). Trimming took 4 bases from V and 5 from J, leaving 24 bases between them. The CDR3 is 17 residues long. Per the germline V gene, CDR1 is SGHRS and CDR2 is YFSETQ.

The gene calls are TRBV7-2 and TRBJ2-7; TRBD1 or TRBD2 may be the D gene (5 bases each). CDR1 is SGHTA and CDR2 is FQGNSA in the germline V gene. The CDR3 extends over 13 amino acids. Trimming pared 5 bases from V and 3 bases from J, leaving 11 bases between. The CDR3 nucleotides read TGTGCCAGCAGCGGGGGACCATACTACGAGCAGTACTTC. This codes for CASSGGPYYEQYF.

In this sample, this clonotype is medium-sized (0.01 to 0.1%). The rearrangement links TRBV5-5 to TRBJ1-1; D not certain. Per the germline V gene, CDR1 is SGHKS and CDR2 is YYEKEE (reference sequence). The CDR3 consists of 15 residues. V lost 4 bases, J lost 1 base, and 14 bases lay in between. As DNA, the CDR3 is TGTGCCAGCAGCCTGGACCTGGGATCGAACACTGAAGCTTTCTTT. Translation: CASSLDLGSNTEAFF.

Only a few counts were recorded for this clonotype. Compared with germline, one end of the junction differs, possibly owing to a read error. This chain joins TRBV18 and TRBJ2-3; 8 positions match TRBD2. Germline lookup yields CDR1 KGHSH and CDR2 LQKENI. CDR3 length: 19 residues. The CDR3, as DNA: TGTGCCAGCTCCCCACCGGGACTAGTAAGTGTCGTGGGCCCAGATACGCAGTATTTT. Translating gives CASSPPGLVSVVGPDTQYF.

This clonotype was seen a handful of times. The V gene is TRBV5-1, the J gene TRBJ1-2; TRBD1 matches 9 bases. This CDR3 has 14 residues. J gave up 4 bases and V 9 bases, and 10 bases lay outside the gene matches. From germline, CDR1 is SGHRS and CDR2 YFSETQ. CDR3 in DNA: TGCGCCACTGCACCGGACAGGGGAATCTATGGCTACACCTTC. The encoded protein is CATAPDRGIYGYTF.

In this sample, this clonotype turned up a few times. J is TRBJ2-2 and V is TRBV6-1; a weak D match, TRBD1 (5 bases). V was clipped by 6 bases and J by 6 bases, with 11 bases between them. Germline V lookup: CDR1 MNHNS, CDR2 SASEGT. The CDR3 has 13 amino acids. DNA for the CDR3: TGTGCCAGCAGAAAGGAAGGGGCCGGGGAGCTGTTTTTT. Encoded protein: CASRKEGAGELFF.

This clonotype turned up a few times. This chain uses TRBV7-2 with TRBJ2-5, with D unclear. V was pared by 1 base and J by 5 bases, with 17 bases between. Looked up from germline, CDR1 is SGHTA and CDR2 is FQGNSA. The CDR3 runs 16 residues. CDR3: CASSLGRGRMFETQYF. The DNA for the CDR3 is TGTGCCAGCAGCTTAGGCCGCGGCCGAATGTTTGAGACCCAGTACTTC.

This clonotype was observed a few times. The V gene is TRBV6-1, the J gene TRBJ1-2; D uncertain. The germline V gene has CDR1 MNHNS and CDR2 SASEGT. The length of the CDR3 is 14 residues. Trimming pared 6 bases from V and 6 bases from J, leaving 17 bases between. The CDR3 is CASRDYDGYHGYTF. The CDR3 DNA reads TGTGCCAGCAGGGACTATGACGGCTATCATGGCTACACCTTC.

There are a few counts of this clonotype. This chain connects TRBV4-1 to TRBJ2-3; tentative D call: TRBD1 (6 bases). Germline lookup yields CDR1 MGHRA and CDR2 YSYEKL. Trimming took 4 bases from V and 6 from J, leaving 11 bases between them. There are 13 residues in the CDR3. The CDR3 DNA reads TGCGCCAGCAGCCCAGGGGCGAGGGATACGCAGTATTTT. It encodes CASSPGARDTQYF.

The chain has TRBV12-3 or TRBV12-4 and TRBJ1-1; D unresolved. Trimming took off 2 bases at V and 1 base at J, with 5 bases between the two ends. This CDR3 comprises 13 residues. This CDR3 reads CASSLRTNTEAFF. Here the CDR3 DNA reads TGTGCCAGCAGTTTAAGGACGAACACTGAAGCTTTCTTT.

This rearrangement joins TRBV5-1 to TRBJ1-2, with unresolved D. This CDR3 has 12 residues. Trimming shortened V by 0 bases and J by 11 bases, and 11 bases separated the two germline ends. The germline V gene encodes CDR1 SGHRS and CDR2 YFSETQ. The CDR3 reads CASSLDYWGYTF. In DNA form, the CDR3 reads TGCGCCAGCAGCTTGGATTACTGGGGATACACCTTC.

This clonotype was detected only a few times. This chain links TRBV7-2 with TRBJ2-2, with 7 bases aligning to TRBD2. From germline, CDR1 is SGHTA and CDR2 FQGNSA. The CDR3 loop spans 14 amino acids. Germline trimming cut 8 bases from V and 0 bases from J; bases unmatched to any gene: 3. CDR3 sequence (DNA): TGTGCCAGCGGGAGGGACGCGAACACCGGGGAGCTGTTTTTT. This encodes CASGRDANTGELFF.

The chain links TRBV5-1 to TRBJ2-5; D ambiguous. There are 14 residues in the CDR3. Germline-derived CDR1 and CDR2 are SGHRS and YFSETQ. The V and J ends lost 3 bases and 4 bases respectively, with 13 bases between them. The CDR3 nucleotides read TGCGCCAGCAGCTCCCCGGGTAAAGCAGAGACCCAGTACTTC. Residues: CASSSPGKAETQYF.

This clonotype was seen only a few times. V and J are TRBV7-9 and TRBJ2-7, with 9 positions matching TRBD2. The CDR3 is 15 residues long. V gave up 3 bases and J gave up 7 bases; unmatched junction bases: 10. Germline CDR1 is SEHNR and CDR2 is FQNEAQ (reference sequence). The CDR3 region is CASSFGLAGSREQYF. DNA for the CDR3: TGTGCCAGCAGCTTTGGTCTAGCGGGGTCGAGGGAGCAGTACTTC.

V usage is TRBV20-1 and J usage is TRBJ2-1, with 7 bases matching TRBD2. The CDR3 is 14 residues long. In germline, CDR1 is DFQATT, CDR2 SNEGSKA (reference sequence). V dropped 6 bases and J dropped 8; count of bases not matched to a gene: 13. Here the CDR3 reads CSANAREGLHEQFF. CDR3 sequence (DNA): TGCAGTGCCAACGCGAGGGAGGGCCTCCATGAGCAGTTCTTC.

This clonotype was recorded once. This chain links TRBV20-1 with TRBJ2-2; D is unclear. Trimming shortened V by 6 bases and J by 4 bases, and 12 bases separated the two germline ends. The CDR3 runs 13 residues. Germline values: CDR1 DFQATT, CDR2 SNEGSKA (reference sequence). The CDR3: CSAISPITGELFF. The CDR3 DNA is TGCAGTGCCATCAGCCCCATCACCGGGGAGCTGTTTTTT.

This clonotype was counted a few times. This chain joins TRBV5-4 and TRBJ2-3; no reliable D call. V was clipped by 2 bases and J by 7 bases, with 5 bases between them. Germline CDR1 and CDR2: SGHNT and YYREEE (reference sequence). The CDR3 runs to 11 residues. The CDR3 sequence is CASSFPYTQYF. The CDR3 coding sequence is TGTGCCAGCAGCTTCCCTTATACGCAGTATTTT. Based on the CDR3 plus reference TRBV5-4 and TRBJ2-3, the full variable domain is ETGVTQSPTHLIKTRGQQVTLRCSSQSGHNTVSWYQQALGQGPQFIFQYYREEENGRGNFPPRFSGLQFPNYSSELNVNALELDDSALYLCASSFPYTQYFGPGTRLTVL.

J is TRBJ2-2 and V is TRBV6-2 or TRBV6-3; 9 bases match TRBD2. Looked up from germline, CDR1 is MNHEY and CDR2 is SVGEGT. With 7 bases clipped from V and 3 bases from J, the junction kept 6 bases outside the gene matches. This CDR3 contains 15 residues. The CDR3 region is CASIATSGDTGELFF. The CDR3 DNA reads TGTGCCAGCATAGCGACTAGCGGAGACACCGGGGAGCTGTTTTTT.